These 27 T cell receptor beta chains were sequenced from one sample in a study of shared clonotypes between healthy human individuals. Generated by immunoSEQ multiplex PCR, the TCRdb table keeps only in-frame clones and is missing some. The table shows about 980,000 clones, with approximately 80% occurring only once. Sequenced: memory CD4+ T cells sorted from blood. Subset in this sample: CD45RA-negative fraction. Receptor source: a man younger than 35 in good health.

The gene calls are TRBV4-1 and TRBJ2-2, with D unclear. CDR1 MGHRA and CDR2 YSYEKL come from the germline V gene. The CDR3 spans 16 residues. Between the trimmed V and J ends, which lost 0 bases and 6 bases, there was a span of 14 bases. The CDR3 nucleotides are TGCGCCAGCAGCCAAGATCTTGGGCTGAGGTCCGGGGAGCTGTTTTTT. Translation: CASSQDLGLRSGELFF.

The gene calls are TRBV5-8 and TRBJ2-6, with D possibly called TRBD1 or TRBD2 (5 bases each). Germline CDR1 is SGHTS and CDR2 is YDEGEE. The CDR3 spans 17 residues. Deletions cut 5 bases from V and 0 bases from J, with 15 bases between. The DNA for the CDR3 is TGTGCCAGCAGTACCGGGACGTACACCTCTGGGGCCAACGTCCTGACTTTC. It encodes CASSTGTYTSGANVLTF.

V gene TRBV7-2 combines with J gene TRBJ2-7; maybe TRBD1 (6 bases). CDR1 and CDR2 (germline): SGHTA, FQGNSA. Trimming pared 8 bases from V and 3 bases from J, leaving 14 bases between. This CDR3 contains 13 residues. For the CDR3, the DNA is TGTGCCAGCGCGACAGGAGAGTACTACGAGCAGTACTTC. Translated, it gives CASATGEYYEQYF.

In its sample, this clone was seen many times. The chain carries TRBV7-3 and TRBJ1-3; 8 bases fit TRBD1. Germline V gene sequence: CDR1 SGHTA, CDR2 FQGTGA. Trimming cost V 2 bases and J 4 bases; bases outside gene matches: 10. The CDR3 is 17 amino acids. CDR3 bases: TGTGCCAGCAGCTTACAATCAGGGGGCGCGGTCGGAAACACCATATATTTT. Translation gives CASSLQSGGAVGNTIYF.

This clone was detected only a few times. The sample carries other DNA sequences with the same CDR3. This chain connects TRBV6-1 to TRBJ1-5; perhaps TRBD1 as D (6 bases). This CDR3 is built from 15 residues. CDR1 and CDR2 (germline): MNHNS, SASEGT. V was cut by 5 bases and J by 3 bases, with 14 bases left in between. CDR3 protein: CASSTLTGLNQPQHF. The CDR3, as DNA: TGTGCCAGCAGTACTTTAACAGGGCTCAATCAGCCCCAGCATTTT.

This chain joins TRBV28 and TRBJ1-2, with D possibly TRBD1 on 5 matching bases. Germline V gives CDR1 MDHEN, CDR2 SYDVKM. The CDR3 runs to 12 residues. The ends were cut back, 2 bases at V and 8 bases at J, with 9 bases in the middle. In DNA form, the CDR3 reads TGTGCCAGCAGTTTAGTTAGGACAGGCTACACCTTC. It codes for CASSLVRTGYTF.

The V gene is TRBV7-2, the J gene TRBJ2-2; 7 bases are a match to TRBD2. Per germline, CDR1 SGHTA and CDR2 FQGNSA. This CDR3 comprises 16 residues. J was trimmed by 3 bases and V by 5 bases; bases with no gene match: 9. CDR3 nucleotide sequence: TGTGCCAGCAGCCCAGGGAGGGCGAAGGACACCGGGGAGCTGTTTTTT. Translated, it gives CASSPGRAKDTGELFF.

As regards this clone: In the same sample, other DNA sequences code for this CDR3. DNA for the CDR3: TGTGCCAGCAGCTTAGGGGGACAGGGGGTCACTGAAGCTTTCTTT. It is translated as CASSLGGQGVTEAFF. The chain is built from TRBV11-2 and TRBJ1-1; 11 positions agree with TRBD1. Looked up from germline, CDR1 is SGHAT and CDR2 is FQNNGV. Trimming cost V 1 base and J 4 bases; bases outside gene matches: 2. The CDR3 totals 15 residues.

CDR3 in DNA: TGTGCCAGCAGCTTGGGACAGCTAAACACTGAAGCTTTCTTT. It yields the protein CASSLGQLNTEAFF. The V gene is TRBV7-2, the J gene TRBJ1-1, with 7 positions matching TRBD1. V was pared by 3 bases and J by 2 bases, with 3 bases of the junction left unmatched. The CDR3 extends over 14 amino acids. Looked up from germline, CDR1 is SGHTA and CDR2 is FQGNSA.

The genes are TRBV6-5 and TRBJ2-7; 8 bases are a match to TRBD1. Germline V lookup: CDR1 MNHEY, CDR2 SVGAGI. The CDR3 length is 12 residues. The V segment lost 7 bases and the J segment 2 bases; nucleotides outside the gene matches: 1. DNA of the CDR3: TGTGCCAGCAAGGGACAGGCCTACGAGCAGTACTTC. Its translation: CASKGQAYEQYF.

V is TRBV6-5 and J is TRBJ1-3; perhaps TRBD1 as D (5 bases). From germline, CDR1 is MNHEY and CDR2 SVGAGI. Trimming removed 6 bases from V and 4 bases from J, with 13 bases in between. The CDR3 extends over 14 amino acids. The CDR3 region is CASRLGGDGNTIYF. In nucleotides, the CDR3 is TGTGCCAGCAGGTTAGGAGGGGACGGAAACACCATATATTTT.

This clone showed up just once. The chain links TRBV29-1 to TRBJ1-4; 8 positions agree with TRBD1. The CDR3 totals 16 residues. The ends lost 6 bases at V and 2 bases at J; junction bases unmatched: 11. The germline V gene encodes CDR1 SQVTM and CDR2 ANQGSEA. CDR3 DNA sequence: TGCAGCGTGAGCGGGACAGGAAAGGCGACTAATGAAAAACTGTTTTTT. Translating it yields CSVSGTGKATNEKLFF.

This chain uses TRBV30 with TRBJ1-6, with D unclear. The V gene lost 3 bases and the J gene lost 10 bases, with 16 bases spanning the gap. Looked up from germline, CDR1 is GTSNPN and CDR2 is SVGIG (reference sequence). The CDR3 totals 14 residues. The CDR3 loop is CAWRDRARVSPLHF. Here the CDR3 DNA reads TGTGCCTGGAGGGACCGGGCTCGAGTCTCACCCCTCCACTTT.

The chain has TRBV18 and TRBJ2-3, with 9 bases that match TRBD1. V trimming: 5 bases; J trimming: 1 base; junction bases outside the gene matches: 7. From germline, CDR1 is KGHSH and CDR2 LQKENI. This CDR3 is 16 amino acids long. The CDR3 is CASSGGQGSRTDTQYF. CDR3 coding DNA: TGTGCCAGCTCAGGAGGACAGGGGTCCCGCACAGATACGCAGTATTTT.

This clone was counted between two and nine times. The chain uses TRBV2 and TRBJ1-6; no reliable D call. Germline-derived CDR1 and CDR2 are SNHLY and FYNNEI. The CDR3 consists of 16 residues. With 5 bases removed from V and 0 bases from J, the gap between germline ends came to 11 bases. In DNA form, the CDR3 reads TGTGCCAGCAGTCGAGACGGCAGCTCCTATAATTCACCCCTCCACTTT. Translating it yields CASSRDGSSYNSPLHF.

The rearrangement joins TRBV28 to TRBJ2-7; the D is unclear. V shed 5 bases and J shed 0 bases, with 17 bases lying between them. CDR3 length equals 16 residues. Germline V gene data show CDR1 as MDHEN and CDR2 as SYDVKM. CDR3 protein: CASSAPVHSSSYEQYF. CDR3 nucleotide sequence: TGTGCCAGCAGTGCCCCGGTACATTCGAGCTCCTACGAGCAGTACTTC.

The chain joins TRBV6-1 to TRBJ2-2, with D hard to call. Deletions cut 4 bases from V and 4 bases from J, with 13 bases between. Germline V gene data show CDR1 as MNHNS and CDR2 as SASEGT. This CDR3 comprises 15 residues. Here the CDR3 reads CASSALERGTGELFF. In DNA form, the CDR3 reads TGTGCCAGCAGTGCTTTGGAGCGCGGCACCGGGGAGCTGTTTTTT.

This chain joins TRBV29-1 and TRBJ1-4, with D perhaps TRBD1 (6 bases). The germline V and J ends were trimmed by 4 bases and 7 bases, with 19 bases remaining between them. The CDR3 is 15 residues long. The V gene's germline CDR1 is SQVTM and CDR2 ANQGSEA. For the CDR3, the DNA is TGCAGCGTTGTAGTGTGGGGGTCAGGGGCTGAAAAACTGTTTTTT. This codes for CSVVVWGSGAEKLFF.

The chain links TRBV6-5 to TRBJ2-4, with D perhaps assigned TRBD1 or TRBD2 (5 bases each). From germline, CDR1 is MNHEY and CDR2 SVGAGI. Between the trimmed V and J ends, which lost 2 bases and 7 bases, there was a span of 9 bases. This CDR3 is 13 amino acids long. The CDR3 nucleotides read TGTGCCAGCAGTTACGGGACCCCGAACATTCAGTACTTC. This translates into CASSYGTPNIQYF.

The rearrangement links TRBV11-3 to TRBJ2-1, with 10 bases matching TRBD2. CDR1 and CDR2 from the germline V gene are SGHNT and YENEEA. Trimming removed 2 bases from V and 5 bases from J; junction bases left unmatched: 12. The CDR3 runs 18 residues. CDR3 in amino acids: CASSLQRPMLAGDNEQFF. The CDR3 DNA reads TGTGCCAGCAGCTTACAACGCCCCATGCTAGCGGGAGACAATGAGCAGTTCTTC.

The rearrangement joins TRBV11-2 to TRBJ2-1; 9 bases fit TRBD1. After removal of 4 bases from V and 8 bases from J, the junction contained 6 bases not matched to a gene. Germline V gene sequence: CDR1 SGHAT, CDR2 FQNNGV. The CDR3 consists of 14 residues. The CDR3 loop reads CASSSQDRGHEQFF. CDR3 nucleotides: TGTGCCAGCAGCTCACAGGACAGGGGCCATGAGCAGTTCTTC.

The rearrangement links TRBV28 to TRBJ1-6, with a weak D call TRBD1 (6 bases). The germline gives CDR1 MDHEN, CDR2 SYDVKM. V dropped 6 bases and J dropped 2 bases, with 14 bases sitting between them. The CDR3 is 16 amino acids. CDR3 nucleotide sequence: TGTGCCAGCAGCCCAAACAGGGTCCCCTATAATTCACCCCTCCACTTT. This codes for CASSPNRVPYNSPLHF.

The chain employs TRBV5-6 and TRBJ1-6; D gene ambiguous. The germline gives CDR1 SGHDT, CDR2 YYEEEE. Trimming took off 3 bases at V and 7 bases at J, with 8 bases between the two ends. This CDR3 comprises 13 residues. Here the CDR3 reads CASSSGPNSPLHF. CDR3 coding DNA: TGTGCCAGCAGCTCCGGACCCAATTCACCCCTCCACTTT.

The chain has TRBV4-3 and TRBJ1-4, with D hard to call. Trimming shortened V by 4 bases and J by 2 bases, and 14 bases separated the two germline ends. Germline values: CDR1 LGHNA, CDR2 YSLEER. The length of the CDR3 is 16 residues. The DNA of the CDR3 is TGCGCCAGCAGCCCCAGCACTGCAAAGACTAATGAAAAACTGTTTTTT. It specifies CASSPSTAKTNEKLFF.

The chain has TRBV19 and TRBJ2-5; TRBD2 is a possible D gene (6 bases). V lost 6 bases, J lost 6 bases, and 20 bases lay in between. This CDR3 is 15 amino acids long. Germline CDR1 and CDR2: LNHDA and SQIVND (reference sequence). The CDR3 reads CASRRTGLIRQTQYF. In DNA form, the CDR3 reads TGTGCCAGTAGACGTACGGGACTTATTAGGCAGACCCAGTACTTC.

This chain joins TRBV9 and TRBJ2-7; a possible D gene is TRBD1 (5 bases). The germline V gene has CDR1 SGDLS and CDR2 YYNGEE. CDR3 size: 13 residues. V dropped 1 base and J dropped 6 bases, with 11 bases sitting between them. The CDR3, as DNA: TGTGCCAGCAGCGTATCGCAGGGCGGCGAGCAGTACTTC. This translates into CASSVSQGGEQYF.

The CDR3 loop reads CATSREMTEAFF. The CDR3 DNA follows: TGTGCCACCAGCAGAGAGATGACTGAAGCTTTCTTT. V and J are TRBV15 and TRBJ1-1; no reliable D call. V was cut by 0 bases and J by 5 bases, with 4 bases left in between. The CDR3 loop spans 12 amino acids. The V gene's germline CDR1 is LNHNV and CDR2 YYDKDF (reference sequence). Variable domain in full (rest from reference TRBV15 and TRBJ1-1): DAMVIQNPRYQVTQFGKPVTLSCSQTLNHNVMYWYQQKSSQAPKLLFHYYDKDFNNEADTPDNFQSRRPNTSFCFLDIRSPGLGDTAMYLCATSREMTEAFFGQGTRLTVV.